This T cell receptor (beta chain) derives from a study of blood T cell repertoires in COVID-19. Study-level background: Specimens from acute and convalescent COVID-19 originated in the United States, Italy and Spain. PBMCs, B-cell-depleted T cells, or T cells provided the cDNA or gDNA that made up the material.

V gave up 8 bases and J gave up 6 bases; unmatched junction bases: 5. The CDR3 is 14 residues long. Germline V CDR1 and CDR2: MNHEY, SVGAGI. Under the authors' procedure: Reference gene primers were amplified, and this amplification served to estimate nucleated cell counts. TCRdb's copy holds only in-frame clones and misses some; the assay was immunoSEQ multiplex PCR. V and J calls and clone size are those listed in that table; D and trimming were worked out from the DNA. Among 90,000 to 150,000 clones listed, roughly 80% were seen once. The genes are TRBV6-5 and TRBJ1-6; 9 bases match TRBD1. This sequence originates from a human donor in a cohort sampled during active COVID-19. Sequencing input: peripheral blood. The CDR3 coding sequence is TGTGCCAGCGGGGACAGGGTCGGTAATTCACCCCTCCACTTT. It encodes CASGDRVGNSPLHF.